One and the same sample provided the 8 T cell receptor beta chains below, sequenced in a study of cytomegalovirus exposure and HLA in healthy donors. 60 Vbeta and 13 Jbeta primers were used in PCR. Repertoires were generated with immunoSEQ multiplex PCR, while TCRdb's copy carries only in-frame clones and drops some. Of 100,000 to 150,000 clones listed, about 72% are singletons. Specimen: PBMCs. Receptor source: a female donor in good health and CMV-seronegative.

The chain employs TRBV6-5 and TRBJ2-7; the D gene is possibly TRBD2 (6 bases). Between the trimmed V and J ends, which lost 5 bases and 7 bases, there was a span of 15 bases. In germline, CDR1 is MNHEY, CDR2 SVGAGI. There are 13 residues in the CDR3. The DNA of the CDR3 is TGTGCCAGCAGTCCTCGCGACCGGGAGGAGCAGTACTTC. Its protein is CASSPRDREEQYF.

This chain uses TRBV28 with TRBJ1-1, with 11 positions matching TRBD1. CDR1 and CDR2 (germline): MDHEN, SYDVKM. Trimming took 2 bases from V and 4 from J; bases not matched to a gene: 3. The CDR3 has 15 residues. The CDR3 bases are TGTGCCAGCAGTTTAGCCGGGACAGGGGGCACTGAAGCTTTCTTT. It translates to CASSLAGTGGTEAFF.

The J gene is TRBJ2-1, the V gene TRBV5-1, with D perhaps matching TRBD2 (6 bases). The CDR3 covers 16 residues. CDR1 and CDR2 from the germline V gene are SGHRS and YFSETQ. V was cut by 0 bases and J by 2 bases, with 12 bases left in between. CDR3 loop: CASSLELAGPYNEQFF. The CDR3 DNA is TGCGCCAGCAGCTTGGAACTAGCCGGTCCCTACAATGAGCAGTTCTTC. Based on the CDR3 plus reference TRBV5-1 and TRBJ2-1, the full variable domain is KAGVTQTPRYLIKTRGQQVTLSCSPISGHRSVSWYQQTPGQGLQFLFEYFSETQRNKGNFPGRFSGRQFSNSRSEMNVSTLELGDSALYLCASSLELAGPYNEQFFGPGTRLTVL.

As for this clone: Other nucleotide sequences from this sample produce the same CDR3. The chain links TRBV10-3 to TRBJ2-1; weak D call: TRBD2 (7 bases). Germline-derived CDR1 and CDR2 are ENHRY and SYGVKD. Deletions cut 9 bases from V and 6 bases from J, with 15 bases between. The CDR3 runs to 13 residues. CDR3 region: CAIKEGGGNEQFF. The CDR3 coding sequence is TGTGCCATAAAGGAGGGAGGGGGCAATGAGCAGTTCTTC.

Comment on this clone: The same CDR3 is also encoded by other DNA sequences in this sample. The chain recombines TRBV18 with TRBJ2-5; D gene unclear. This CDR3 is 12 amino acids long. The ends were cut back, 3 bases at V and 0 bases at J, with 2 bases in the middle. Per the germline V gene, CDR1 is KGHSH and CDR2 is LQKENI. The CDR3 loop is CASSPYQETQYF. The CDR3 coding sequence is TGTGCCAGCTCACCCTACCAAGAGACCCAGTACTTC.

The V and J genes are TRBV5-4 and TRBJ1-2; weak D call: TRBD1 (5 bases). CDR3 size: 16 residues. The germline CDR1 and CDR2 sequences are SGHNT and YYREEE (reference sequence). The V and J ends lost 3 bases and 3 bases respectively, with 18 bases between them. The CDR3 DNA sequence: TGTGCCAGCAGCTCAGGGAGGGAAGGTAGGGACTATGGCTACACCTTC. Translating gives CASSSGREGRDYGYTF. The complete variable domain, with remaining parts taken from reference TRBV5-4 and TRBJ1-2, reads ETGVTQSPTHLIKTRGQQVTLRCSSQSGHNTVSWYQQALGQGPQFIFQYYREEENGRGNFPPRFSGLQFPNYSSELNVNALELDDSALYLCASSSGREGRDYGYTFGSGTRLTVV.

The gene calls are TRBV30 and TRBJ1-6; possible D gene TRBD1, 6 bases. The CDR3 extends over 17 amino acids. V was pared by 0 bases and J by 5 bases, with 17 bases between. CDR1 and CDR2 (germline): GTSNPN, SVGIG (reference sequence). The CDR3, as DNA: TGTGCCTGGAGTGTACCGATAACGTCAGGGGATAATTCACCCCTCCACTTT. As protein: CAWSVPITSGDNSPLHF.

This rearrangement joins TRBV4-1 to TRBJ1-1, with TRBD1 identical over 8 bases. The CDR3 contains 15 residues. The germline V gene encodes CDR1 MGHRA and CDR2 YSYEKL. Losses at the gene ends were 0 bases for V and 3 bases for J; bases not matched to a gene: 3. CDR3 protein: CASSQDQGADTEAFF. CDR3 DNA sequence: TGCGCCAGCAGCCAAGATCAGGGGGCAGACACTGAAGCTTTCTTT.